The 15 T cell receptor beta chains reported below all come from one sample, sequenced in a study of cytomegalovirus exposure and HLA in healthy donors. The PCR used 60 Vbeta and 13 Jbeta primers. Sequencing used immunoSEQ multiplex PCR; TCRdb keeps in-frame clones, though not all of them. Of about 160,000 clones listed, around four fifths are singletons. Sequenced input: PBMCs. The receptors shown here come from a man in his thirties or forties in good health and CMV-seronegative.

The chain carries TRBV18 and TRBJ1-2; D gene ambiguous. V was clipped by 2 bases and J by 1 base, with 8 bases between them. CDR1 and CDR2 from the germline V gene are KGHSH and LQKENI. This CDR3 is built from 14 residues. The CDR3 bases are TGTGCCAGCTCACCAGGAGCTTTTAACTATGGCTACACCTTC. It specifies CASSPGAFNYGYTF.

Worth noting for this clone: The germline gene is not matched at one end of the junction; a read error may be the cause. Here the CDR3 reads CASSSLSGGGKQETQYF. The CDR3, as DNA: TGTGCTAGCAGCTCTCTCTCTGGCGGGGGAAAACAAGAGACCCAGTACTTC. V gene TRBV7-7 combines with J gene TRBJ2-5; 7 positions agree with TRBD2. The germline CDR1 and CDR2 sequences are SSHAT and FNYEAQ (reference sequence). The CDR3 consists of 17 residues.

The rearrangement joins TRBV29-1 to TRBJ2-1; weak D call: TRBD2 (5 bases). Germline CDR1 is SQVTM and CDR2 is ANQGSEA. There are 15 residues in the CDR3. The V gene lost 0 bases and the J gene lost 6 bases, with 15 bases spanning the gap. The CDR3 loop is CSVEDGVFMGNEQFF. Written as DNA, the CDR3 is TGCAGCGTTGAAGACGGGGTATTTATGGGCAATGAGCAGTTCTTC.

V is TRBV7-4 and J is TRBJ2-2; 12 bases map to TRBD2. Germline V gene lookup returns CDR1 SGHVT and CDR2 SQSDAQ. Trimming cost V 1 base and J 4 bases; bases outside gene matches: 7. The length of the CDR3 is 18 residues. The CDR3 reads CASSLESSGGALTGELFF. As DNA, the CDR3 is TGTGCCAGCAGCTTAGAGTCTAGCGGGGGGGCTCTCACCGGGGAGCTGTTTTTT.

The CDR3 DNA follows: TGTGCCAGCAGCTTACCCGGGACAGGGCACAATCAGCCCCAGCATTTT. As protein: CASSLPGTGHNQPQHF. The chain links TRBV7-3 to TRBJ1-5; 9 nucleotides match TRBD1. The germline V gene encodes CDR1 SGHTA and CDR2 FQGTGA. Losses at the gene ends were 2 bases for V and 3 bases for J; bases not matched to a gene: 5. The CDR3 totals 16 residues.

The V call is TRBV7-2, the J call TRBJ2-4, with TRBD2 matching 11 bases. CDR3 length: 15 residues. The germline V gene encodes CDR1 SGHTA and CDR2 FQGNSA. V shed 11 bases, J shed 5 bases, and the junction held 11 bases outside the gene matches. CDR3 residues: CARGVAGGPENIQYF. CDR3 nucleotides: TGTGCCCGCGGGGTAGCGGGGGGGCCCGAAAACATTCAGTACTTC.

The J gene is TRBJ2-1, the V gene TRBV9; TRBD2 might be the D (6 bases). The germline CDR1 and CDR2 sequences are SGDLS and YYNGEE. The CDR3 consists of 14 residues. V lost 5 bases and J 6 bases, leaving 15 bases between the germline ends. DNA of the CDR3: TGTGCCAGCAGTTTTTCTAGCGACGGCAATGAGCAGTTCTTC. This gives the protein CASSFSSDGNEQFF.

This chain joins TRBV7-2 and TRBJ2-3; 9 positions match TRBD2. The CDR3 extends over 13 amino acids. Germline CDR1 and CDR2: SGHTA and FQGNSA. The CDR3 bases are TGTGCTGGCGGGAGGGCCCTAACAGATACGCAGTATTTT. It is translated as CAGGRALTDTQYF.

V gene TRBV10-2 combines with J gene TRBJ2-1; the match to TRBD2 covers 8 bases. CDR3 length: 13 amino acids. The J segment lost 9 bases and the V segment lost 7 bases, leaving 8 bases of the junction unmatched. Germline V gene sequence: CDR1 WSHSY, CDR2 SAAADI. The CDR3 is CASKPAGAGEQFF. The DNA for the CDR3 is TGCGCCAGCAAGCCAGCGGGAGCGGGTGAGCAGTTCTTC.

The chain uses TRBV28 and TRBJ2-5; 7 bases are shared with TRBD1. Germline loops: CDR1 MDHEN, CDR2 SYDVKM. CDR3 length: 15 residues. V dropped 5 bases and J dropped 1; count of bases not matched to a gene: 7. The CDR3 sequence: CASSPDRATQETQYF. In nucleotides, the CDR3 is TGTGCCAGCAGTCCCGACAGGGCCACCCAAGAGACCCAGTACTTC. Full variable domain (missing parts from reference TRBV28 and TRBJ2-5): DVKVTQSSRYLVKRTGEKVFLECVQDMDHENMFWYRQDPGLGLRLIYFSYDVKMKEKGDIPEGYSVSREKKERFSLILESASTNQTSMYLCASSPDRATQETQYFGPGTRLLVL.

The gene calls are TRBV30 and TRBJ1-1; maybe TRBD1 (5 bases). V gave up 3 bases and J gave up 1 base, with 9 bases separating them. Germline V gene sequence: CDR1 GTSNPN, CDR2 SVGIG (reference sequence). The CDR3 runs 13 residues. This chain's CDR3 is CAWRTQGNTEAFF. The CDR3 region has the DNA TGTGCCTGGAGAACCCAGGGGAACACTGAAGCTTTCTTT.

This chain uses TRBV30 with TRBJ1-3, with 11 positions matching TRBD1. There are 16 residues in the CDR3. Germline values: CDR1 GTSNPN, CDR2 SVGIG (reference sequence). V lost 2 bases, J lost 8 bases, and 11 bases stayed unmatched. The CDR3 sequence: CAWSLKSGQGADTIYF. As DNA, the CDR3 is TGTGCCTGGAGTCTAAAATCCGGACAGGGGGCTGACACCATATATTTT.

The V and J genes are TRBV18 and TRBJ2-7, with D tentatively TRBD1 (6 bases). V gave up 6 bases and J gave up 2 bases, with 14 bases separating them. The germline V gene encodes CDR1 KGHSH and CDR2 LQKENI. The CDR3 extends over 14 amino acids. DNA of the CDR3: TGTGCCAGCTCGCCCTGGACAGCTACCTACGAGCAGTACTTC. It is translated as CASSPWTATYEQYF.

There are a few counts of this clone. The CDR3: CASSQTGTSASYEQYF. CDR3 nucleotide sequence: TGTGCCAGCAGCCAAACCGGGACTAGCGCTTCCTACGAGCAGTACTTC. V gene TRBV4-2 combines with J gene TRBJ2-7; TRBD2 matches at 10 bases. The CDR3 contains 16 residues. The ends lost 2 bases at V and 1 base at J; junction bases unmatched: 5. Germline V gives CDR1 LGHNA, CDR2 YNFKEQ.

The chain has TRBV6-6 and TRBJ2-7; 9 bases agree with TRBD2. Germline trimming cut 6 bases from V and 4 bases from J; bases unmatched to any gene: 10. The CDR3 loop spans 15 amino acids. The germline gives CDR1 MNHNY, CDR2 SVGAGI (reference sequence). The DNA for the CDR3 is TGTGCCAGCAGACCCATAGCGGGAGCGGGTTACGAGCAGTACTTC. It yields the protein CASRPIAGAGYEQYF.